These 29 T cell receptor beta chains share one sample of origin, sequenced in a study of shared clonotypes between healthy human individuals. Assay: immunoSEQ multiplex PCR; the TCRdb copy retains only in-frame clones and omits some. Here the sample spans 950,000 to 1,100,000 clones, 65% to 80% being singletons. The material sequenced was memory CD4+ T cells sorted from blood. The subset was: CD45RA-negative fraction. The source of these receptors is a man between 18 and 35 years old in good health.

This clone was counted once. The chain employs TRBV30 and TRBJ2-5; D gene uncertain. The J call is uncertain, as TRBJ2-7 better fits the DNA end. This CDR3 is 11 amino acids long. Germline V lookup: CDR1 GTSNPN, CDR2 SVGIG (reference sequence). Here the CDR3 reads CASLQTYEQYF. The DNA of the CDR3 is TGTGCCTCCCTACAGACATACGAGCAGTACTTC.

V is TRBV19 and J is TRBJ1-1; D not certain. Trimming cost V 5 bases and J 1 base, with 8 bases left between them. Germline CDR1 LNHDA, CDR2 SQIVND (reference sequence). This CDR3 spans 13 amino acids. In DNA, the CDR3 is TGTGCCAGTAGTGGGATGGAGAACACTGAAGCTTTCTTT. It yields the protein CASSGMENTEAFF.

The rearrangement links TRBV5-1 to TRBJ1-1; D is unclear. Germline lookup yields CDR1 SGHRS and CDR2 YFSETQ. This CDR3 spans 14 amino acids. V dropped 7 bases and J dropped 1 base, with 14 bases sitting between them. CDR3 protein: CASRPSASNTEAFF. The CDR3 nucleotides read TGCGCCAGCCGACCGTCGGCATCGAACACTGAAGCTTTCTTT.

This rearrangement joins TRBV4-1 to TRBJ2-1; TRBD2 matches 10 bases. Looked up from germline, CDR1 is MGHRA and CDR2 is YSYEKL. The CDR3 contains 15 residues. Trimming removed 4 bases from V and 4 bases from J; junction bases left unmatched: 4. CDR3 bases: TGCGCCAGCAGCCTGGGGACTAGCGAATACAATGAGCAGTTCTTC. Residues: CASSLGTSEYNEQFF.

V usage is TRBV7-2 and J usage is TRBJ1-5; D unclear. The CDR3 has 13 amino acids. CDR1 and CDR2 (germline): SGHTA, FQGNSA. V lost 1 base to trimming and J lost 8 bases, with 9 bases between them. The CDR3 here is CASSLERGEPQHF. The CDR3 region has the DNA TGTGCCAGCAGCTTAGAACGCGGTGAGCCCCAGCATTTT. Together with reference TRBV7-2 and TRBJ1-5, the CDR3 gives the full variable domain: GAGVSQSPSNKVTEKGKDVELRCDPISGHTALYWYRQSLGQGLEFLIYFQGNSAPDKSGLPSDRFSAERTGGSVSTLTIQRTQQEDSAVYLCASSLERGEPQHFGDGTRLSIL.

This chain connects TRBV19 to TRBJ1-5, with unresolved D. V lost 5 bases and J lost 1, with 12 bases in between. The CDR3 has 15 amino acids. Germline CDR1 reads LNHDA; CDR2 reads SQIVND (reference sequence). The CDR3 is CASSGEVGSNQPQHF. The CDR3 DNA reads as TGTGCCAGTAGTGGGGAGGTCGGGAGCAATCAGCCCCAGCATTTT.

This clone was observed a handful of times. The chain employs TRBV10-3 and TRBJ2-1; D is possibly TRBD1 (6 bases). The CDR3 is made up of 13 amino acids. The V gene lost 10 bases and the J gene lost 5 bases, with 15 bases spanning the gap. Germline loops: CDR1 ENHRY, CDR2 SYGVKD. The CDR3 nucleotides are TGTGCCACTGCGAACGCAGGGGACAATGAGCAGTTCTTC. The encoded protein is CATANAGDNEQFF.

The rearrangement links TRBV2 to TRBJ2-2, with D maybe TRBD2 (5 bases). Germline V gene data show CDR1 as SNHLY and CDR2 as FYNNEI. Between the trimmed V and J ends, which lost 4 bases and 1 base, there was a span of 13 bases. The CDR3 has 16 residues. The CDR3 loop reads CASSVTSRENTGELFF. The CDR3 nucleotides are TGTGCCAGCAGTGTTACGAGTCGGGAGAACACCGGGGAGCTGTTTTTT.

This clone appeared a few times. This chain uses TRBV7-9 with TRBJ2-7; 9 bases line up with TRBD2. Germline V gene data show CDR1 as SEHNR and CDR2 as FQNEAQ (reference sequence). This CDR3 is built from 15 residues. V gave up 5 bases and J gave up 10 bases; unmatched junction bases: 15. CDR3 in DNA: TGTGCCAGCAGCGCCCCAGGGCTAGCGGGGATCAAACAGTACTTC. It codes for CASSAPGLAGIKQYF.

This clone was found many times. The V gene is TRBV6-6, the J gene TRBJ2-2; D perhaps matches TRBD2 (6 bases). The CDR3 extends over 13 amino acids. The germline gives CDR1 MNHNY, CDR2 SVGAGI (reference sequence). Trimming removed 6 bases at V and 5 bases at J, with 10 bases between. CDR3 residues: CASREGLTGELFF. The CDR3 nucleotides read TGTGCCAGCAGGGAGGGTTTGACCGGGGAGCTGTTTTTT.

This clone was counted between two and nine times. The chain carries TRBV6-5 and TRBJ2-1; D not resolved. Trimming took 5 bases from V and 6 from J, leaving 14 bases between them. The CDR3 totals 14 residues. The germline V gene encodes CDR1 MNHEY and CDR2 SVGAGI. The CDR3 loop is CASSNPPLSNEQFF. CDR3 in DNA: TGTGCCAGCAGTAACCCGCCCCTCAGCAATGAGCAGTTCTTC.

The rearrangement links TRBV7-8 to TRBJ1-4, with 9 bases matching TRBD1. Per germline, CDR1 SGHVS and CDR2 FQNEAQ. The CDR3 is made up of 15 amino acids. Trimming at V came to 5 bases and at J to 5 bases, leaving 6 bases not matched to a gene. The CDR3 DNA reads TGTGCCAGCAGCAAGGGACAGGGAATAAATGAAAAACTGTTTTTT. Translating it yields CASSKGQGINEKLFF.

This sequence joins TRBV18 and TRBJ2-5, with 14 bases that match TRBD2. V was pared by 3 bases and J by 4 bases, with 1 base of the junction left unmatched. CDR1 is KGHSH and CDR2 is LQKENI in the germline V gene. CDR3 length equals 15 residues. CDR3 residues: CASSPGTSGGETQYF. CDR3 nucleotides: TGTGCCAGCTCACCCGGGACTAGCGGGGGAGAGACCCAGTACTTC.

This chain uses TRBV4-2 with TRBJ2-2; D is possibly TRBD2 (5 bases). Trimming left V 5 bases short and J 6 bases short, with 19 bases between. The CDR3 spans 16 residues. Germline CDR1 LGHNA, CDR2 YNFKEQ. CDR3 residues: CASSETALAISGELFF. The CDR3 coding sequence is TGTGCCAGCAGCGAGACGGCGTTAGCGATATCCGGGGAGCTGTTTTTT.

V is TRBV5-1 and J is TRBJ2-7; TRBD1 matches at 8 bases. The CDR3 has 14 amino acids. The V and J ends lost 6 bases and 3 bases, in that order; junction bases with no gene match: 8. The V gene's germline CDR1 is SGHRS and CDR2 YFSETQ. CDR3 nucleotides: TGCGCCAGCACCCCGGCAGGGGGCCTCTACGAGCAGTACTTC. Translating gives CASTPAGGLYEQYF. Supplemented by reference TRBV5-1 and TRBJ2-7, the full variable domain reads KAGVTQTPRYLIKTRGQQVTLSCSPISGHRSVSWYQQTPGQGLQFLFEYFSETQRNKGNFPGRFSGRQFSNSRSEMNVSTLELGDSALYLCASTPAGGLYEQYFGPGTRLTVT.

V gene TRBV10-2 combines with J gene TRBJ2-2, with 12 bases lining up with TRBD2. The CDR3 consists of 17 residues. Losses at the gene ends were 5 bases for V and 3 bases for J; bases not matched to a gene: 7. Germline V lookup: CDR1 WSHSY, CDR2 SAAADI. The CDR3 sequence: CASSRPTSGRDTGELFF. In DNA form, the CDR3 reads TGCGCCAGCAGTCGACCGACTAGCGGGAGAGACACCGGGGAGCTGTTTTTT.

This clone was seen a single time. V is TRBV9 and J is TRBJ2-5; D not certain. The CDR3 length is 13 residues. V shed 3 bases and J shed 5 bases, with 11 bases lying between them. From germline, CDR1 is SGDLS and CDR2 YYNGEE. CDR3 loop: CASSGKNEETQYF. The DNA of the CDR3 is TGTGCCAGCAGCGGCAAAAACGAGGAGACCCAGTACTTC.

The rearrangement uses TRBV2 and TRBJ1-1; D gene ambiguous. The V gene lost 6 bases and the J gene lost 3 bases, with 11 bases spanning the gap. The CDR3 contains 13 residues. Germline assignment: CDR1 SNHLY and CDR2 FYNNEI. The CDR3 protein is CASRDAEDTEAFF. DNA of the CDR3: TGTGCCAGCAGGGACGCCGAGGACACTGAAGCTTTCTTT.

In its sample, this clone was seen many times. The CDR3 sequence: CASSLRSGRPSSYNEQFF. CDR3 bases: TGTGCCAGCAGCTTAAGGTCTGGCCGGCCGAGCTCCTACAATGAGCAGTTCTTC. This chain links TRBV7-2 with TRBJ2-1; D remains ambiguous. Germline V gives CDR1 SGHTA, CDR2 FQGNSA. The V end was cut by 2 bases, the J end by 0 bases, with 17 bases between. This CDR3 has 18 residues. Supplemented by reference TRBV7-2 and TRBJ2-1, the full variable domain reads GAGVSQSPSNKVTEKGKDVELRCDPISGHTALYWYRQSLGQGLEFLIYFQGNSAPDKSGLPSDRFSAERTGGSVSTLTIQRTQQEDSAVYLCASSLRSGRPSSYNEQFFGPGTRLTVL.

About this clone: A much larger clone lies one base from this, so it may be a read error. This sequence joins TRBV5-1 and TRBJ1-3, with TRBD1 as a possible D gene (6 bases). The length of the CDR3 is 15 residues. Germline V gives CDR1 SGHRS, CDR2 YFSETQ. The V and J ends lost 0 bases and 0 bases respectively, with 7 bases between them. This CDR3 reads CASSLGTVSGNTIYF. CDR3 DNA sequence: TGCGCCAGCAGCTTGGGGACAGTCTCTGGAAACACCATATATTTT.

This clone was counted a few times. The chain has TRBV2 and TRBJ2-6; 12 nucleotides line up with TRBD1. The CDR3 is 19 residues long. Germline CDR1 reads SNHLY; CDR2 reads FYNNEI. J lost 2 bases, V lost 6 bases, and 11 bases had no gene match. CDR3 in amino acids: CASRQSWGDRGPGANVLTF. The CDR3 DNA reads as TGTGCCAGCAGACAATCCTGGGGGGACAGGGGGCCTGGGGCCAACGTCCTGACTTTC. Full variable domain (remainder filled in from reference TRBV2 and TRBJ2-6): EPEVTQTPSHQVTQMGQEVILRCVPISNHLYFYWYRQILGQKVEFLVSFYNNEISEKSEIFDDQFSVERPDGSNFTLKIRSTKLEDSAMYFCASRQSWGDRGPGANVLTFGAGSRLTVL.

The V gene is TRBV10-3, the J gene TRBJ2-7; 7 bases are a match to TRBD2. In germline, CDR1 is ENHRY, CDR2 SYGVKD. The CDR3 totals 15 residues. The V and J ends lost 7 bases and 7 bases, in that order; junction bases with no gene match: 16. CDR3 sequence (DNA): TGTGCCATCACGGGGGGAGGGCCCCTCTTGGGAGAGCAGTACTTC. The encoded protein is CAITGGGPLLGEQYF.

V usage is TRBV15 and J usage is TRBJ1-5; no definite D call. Germline assignment: CDR1 LNHNV and CDR2 YYDKDF (reference sequence). The V gene lost 1 base and the J gene lost 3 bases, with 4 bases spanning the gap. The CDR3 runs 13 residues. The CDR3 region has the DNA TGTGCCACCAGCAGAGGTCCCAATCAGCCCCAGCATTTT. It yields the protein CATSRGPNQPQHF.

The chain couples TRBV14 to TRBJ1-2; TRBD1 might be the D (5 bases). With 1 base removed from V and 5 bases from J, the gap between germline ends came to 11 bases. The V gene's germline CDR1 is SGHDN and CDR2 FVKESK. The CDR3 has 14 amino acids. The CDR3 reads CASSQVQGIYGYTF. The CDR3 DNA is TGTGCCAGCAGCCAAGTTCAGGGAATTTATGGCTACACCTTC.

This rearrangement joins TRBV30 to TRBJ1-4, with D hard to call. Per germline, CDR1 GTSNPN and CDR2 SVGIG (reference sequence). Deletions cut 7 bases from V and 6 bases from J, with 15 bases between. The CDR3 has 13 amino acids. Here the CDR3 DNA reads TGTGCCTACCGACGAGGGAGGGATGAAAAACTGTTTTTT. It translates to CAYRRGRDEKLFF.

This clone was observed at least ten times. The chain uses TRBV7-8 and TRBJ1-5; possible D gene TRBD1, 5 bases. Germline assignment: CDR1 SGHVS and CDR2 FQNEAQ. The V and J ends lost 5 bases and 5 bases respectively, with 10 bases between them. The CDR3 totals 13 residues. CDR3 DNA sequence: TGTGCCAGCAGCCGGGGCAGCCATCAGCCCCAGCATTTT. This translates into CASSRGSHQPQHF.

This clone occurred once. V is TRBV4-3 and J is TRBJ2-1; D is uncertain. The germline V and J ends were trimmed by 4 bases and 4 bases, with 20 bases remaining between them. The CDR3 runs 17 residues. The germline CDR1 and CDR2 sequences are LGHNA and YSLEER. The CDR3 sequence is CASSPRSVGLGYNEQFF. As DNA, the CDR3 is TGCGCCAGCAGCCCGCGCAGCGTTGGCTTGGGGTACAATGAGCAGTTCTTC.

V and J are TRBV4-3 and TRBJ1-1, with D unclear. Germline lookup yields CDR1 LGHNA and CDR2 YSLEER. With 2 bases removed from V and 3 bases from J, the gap between germline ends came to 10 bases. This CDR3 is 14 amino acids long. CDR3 region: CASSQKAGDTEAFF. The CDR3 nucleotides read TGCGCCAGCAGCCAAAAGGCCGGGGACACTGAAGCTTTCTTT.

The rearrangement uses TRBV7-2 and TRBJ2-1, with D possibly being TRBD1 (6 bases). Germline CDR1 is SGHTA and CDR2 is FQGNSA. The ends were cut back, 1 base at V and 0 bases at J, with 10 bases in the middle. The CDR3 totals 16 residues. This CDR3 is CASSLGGGLSYNEQFF. The DNA for the CDR3 is TGTGCCAGCAGCTTAGGAGGGGGTCTCTCCTACAATGAGCAGTTCTTC.